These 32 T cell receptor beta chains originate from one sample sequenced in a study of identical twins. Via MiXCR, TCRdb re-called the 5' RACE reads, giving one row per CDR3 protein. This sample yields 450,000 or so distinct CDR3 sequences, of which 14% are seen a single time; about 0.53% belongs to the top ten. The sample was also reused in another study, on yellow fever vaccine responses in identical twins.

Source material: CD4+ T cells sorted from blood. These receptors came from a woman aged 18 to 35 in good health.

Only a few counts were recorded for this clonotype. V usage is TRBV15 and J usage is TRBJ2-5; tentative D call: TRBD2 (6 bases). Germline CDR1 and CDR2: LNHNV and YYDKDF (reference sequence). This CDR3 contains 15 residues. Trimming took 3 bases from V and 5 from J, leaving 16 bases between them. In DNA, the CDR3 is TGTGCCACCAGCAGGGAGGGACCAGGAGGGGAGACCCAGTACTTC. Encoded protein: CATSREGPGGETQYF.

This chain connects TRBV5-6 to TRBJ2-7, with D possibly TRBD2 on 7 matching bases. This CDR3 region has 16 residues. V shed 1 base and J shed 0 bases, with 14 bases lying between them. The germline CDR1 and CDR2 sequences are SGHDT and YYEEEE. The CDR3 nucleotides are TGTGCCAGCAGCTTGCTTACGGGGGGCGCCTCCTACGAGCAGTACTTC. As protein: CASSLLTGGASYEQYF.

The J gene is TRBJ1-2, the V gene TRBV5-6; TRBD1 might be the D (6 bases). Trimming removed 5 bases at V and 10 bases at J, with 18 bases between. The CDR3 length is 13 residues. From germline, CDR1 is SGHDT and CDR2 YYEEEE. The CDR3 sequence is CASSLLMTGHYTF. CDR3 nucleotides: TGTGCCAGCAGTCTCCTAATGACAGGACACTACACCTTC.

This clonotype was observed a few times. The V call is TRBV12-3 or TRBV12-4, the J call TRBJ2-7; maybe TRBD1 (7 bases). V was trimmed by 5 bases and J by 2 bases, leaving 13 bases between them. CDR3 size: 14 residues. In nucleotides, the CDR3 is TGTGCCAGCAGTCCCCAGGGGGGTCCCTACGAGCAGTACTTC. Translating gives CASSPQGGPYEQYF.

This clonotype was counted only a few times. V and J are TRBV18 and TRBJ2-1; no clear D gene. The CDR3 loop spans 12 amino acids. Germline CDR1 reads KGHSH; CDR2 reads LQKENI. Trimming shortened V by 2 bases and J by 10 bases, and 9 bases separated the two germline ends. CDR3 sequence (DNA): TGTGCCAGCTCACCAGGGCCGGAAGAGCAGTTCTTC. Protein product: CASSPGPEEQFF.

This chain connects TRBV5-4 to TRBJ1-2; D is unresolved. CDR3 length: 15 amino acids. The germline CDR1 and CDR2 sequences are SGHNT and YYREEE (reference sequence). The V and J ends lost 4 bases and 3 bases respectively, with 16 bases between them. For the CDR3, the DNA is TGTGCCAGCAGCGGAAAAGCAGGAAGTGACTATGGCTACACCTTC. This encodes CASSGKAGSDYGYTF.

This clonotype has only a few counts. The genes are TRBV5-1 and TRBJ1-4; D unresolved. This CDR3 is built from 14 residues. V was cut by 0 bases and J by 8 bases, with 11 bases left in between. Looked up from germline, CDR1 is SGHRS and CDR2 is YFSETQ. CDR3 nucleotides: TGCGCCAGCAGCTTGGAAAGGGTTGGAGAAAAACTGTTTTTT. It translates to CASSLERVGEKLFF.

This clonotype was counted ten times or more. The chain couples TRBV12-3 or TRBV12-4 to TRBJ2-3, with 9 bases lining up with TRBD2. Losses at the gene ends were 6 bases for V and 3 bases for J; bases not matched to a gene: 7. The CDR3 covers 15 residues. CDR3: CASSPASGVTDTQYF. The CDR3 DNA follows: TGTGCCAGCAGCCCCGCTAGCGGGGTTACAGATACGCAGTATTTT.

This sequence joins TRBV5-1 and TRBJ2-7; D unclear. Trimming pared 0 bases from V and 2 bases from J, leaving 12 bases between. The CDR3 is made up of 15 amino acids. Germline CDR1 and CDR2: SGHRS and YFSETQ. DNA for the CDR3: TGCGCCAGCAGCTTGGGCAGGATACAAACCTACGAGCAGTACTTC. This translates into CASSLGRIQTYEQYF.

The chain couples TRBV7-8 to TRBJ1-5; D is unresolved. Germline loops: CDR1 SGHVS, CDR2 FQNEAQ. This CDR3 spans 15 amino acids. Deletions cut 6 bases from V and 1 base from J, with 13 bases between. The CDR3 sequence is CASSTARGSNQPQHF. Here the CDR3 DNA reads TGTGCCAGCAGTACCGCGAGAGGGAGCAATCAGCCCCAGCATTTT.

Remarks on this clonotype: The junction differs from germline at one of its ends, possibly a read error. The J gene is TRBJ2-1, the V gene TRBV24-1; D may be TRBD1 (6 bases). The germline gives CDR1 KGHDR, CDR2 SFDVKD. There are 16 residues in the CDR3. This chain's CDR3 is CATSDSRQGSFNEQFF. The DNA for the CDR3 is TGTGCCACCAGTGATTCTCGGCAGGGGTCCTTCAATGAGCAGTTCTTC.

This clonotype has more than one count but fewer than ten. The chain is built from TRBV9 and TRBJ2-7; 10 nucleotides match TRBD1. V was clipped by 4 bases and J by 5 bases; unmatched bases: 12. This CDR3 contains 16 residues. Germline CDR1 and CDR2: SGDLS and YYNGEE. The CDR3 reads CASSFGPGQGRNEQYF. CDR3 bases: TGTGCCAGCAGCTTCGGACCGGGACAGGGGAGGAACGAGCAGTACTTC.

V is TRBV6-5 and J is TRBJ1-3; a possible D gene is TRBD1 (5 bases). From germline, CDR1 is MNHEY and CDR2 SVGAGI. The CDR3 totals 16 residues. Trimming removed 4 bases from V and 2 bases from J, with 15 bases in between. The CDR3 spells CASSLSRVITGNTIYF. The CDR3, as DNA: TGTGCCAGCAGTTTGAGCAGGGTTATCACTGGAAACACCATATATTTT.

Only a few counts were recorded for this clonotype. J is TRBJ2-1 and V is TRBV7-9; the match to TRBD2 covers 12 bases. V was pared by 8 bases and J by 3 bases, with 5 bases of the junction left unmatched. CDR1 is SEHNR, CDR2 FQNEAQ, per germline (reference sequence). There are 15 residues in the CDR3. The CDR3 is CASGRTSGVYNEQFF. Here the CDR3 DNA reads TGTGCCAGCGGTCGGACTAGCGGGGTCTACAATGAGCAGTTCTTC.

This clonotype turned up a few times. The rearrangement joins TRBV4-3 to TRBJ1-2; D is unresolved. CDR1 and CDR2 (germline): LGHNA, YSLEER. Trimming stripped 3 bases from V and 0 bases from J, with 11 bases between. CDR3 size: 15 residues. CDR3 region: CASSQAGLPNYGYTF. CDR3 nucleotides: TGCGCCAGCAGCCAGGCGGGCCTACCTAACTATGGCTACACCTTC.

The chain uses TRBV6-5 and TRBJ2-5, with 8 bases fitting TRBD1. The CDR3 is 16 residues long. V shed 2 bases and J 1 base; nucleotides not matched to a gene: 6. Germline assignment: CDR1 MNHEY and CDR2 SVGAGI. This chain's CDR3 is CASSYHSTGGQETQYF. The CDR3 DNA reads TGTGCCAGCAGTTACCATTCAACAGGGGGCCAAGAGACCCAGTACTTC.

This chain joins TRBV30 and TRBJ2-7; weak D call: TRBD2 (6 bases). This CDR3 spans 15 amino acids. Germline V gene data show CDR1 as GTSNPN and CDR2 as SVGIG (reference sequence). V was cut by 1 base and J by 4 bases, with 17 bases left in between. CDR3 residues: CAWSDGTPPGYEQYF. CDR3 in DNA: TGTGCCTGGAGTGACGGGACTCCCCCCGGGTACGAGCAGTACTTC.

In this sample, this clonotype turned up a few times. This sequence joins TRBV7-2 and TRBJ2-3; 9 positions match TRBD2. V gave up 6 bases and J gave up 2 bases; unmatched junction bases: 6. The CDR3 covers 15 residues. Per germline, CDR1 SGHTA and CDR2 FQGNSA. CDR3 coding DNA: TGTGCCAGCAGGTCAAGCGGGGGGACCACAGATACGCAGTATTTT. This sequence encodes CASRSSGGTTDTQYF.

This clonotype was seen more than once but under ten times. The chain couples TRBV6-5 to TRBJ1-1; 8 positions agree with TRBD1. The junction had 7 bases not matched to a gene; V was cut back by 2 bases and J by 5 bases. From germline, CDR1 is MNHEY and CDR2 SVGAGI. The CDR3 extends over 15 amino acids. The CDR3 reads CASSYARGLRTEAFF. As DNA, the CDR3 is TGTGCCAGCAGTTACGCCAGGGGGCTGCGGACTGAAGCTTTCTTT.

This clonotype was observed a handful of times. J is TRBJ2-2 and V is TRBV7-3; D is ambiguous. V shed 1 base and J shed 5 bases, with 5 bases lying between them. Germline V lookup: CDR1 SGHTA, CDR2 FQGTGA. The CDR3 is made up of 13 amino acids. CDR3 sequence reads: CASSLIPTGELFF. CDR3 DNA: TGTGCCAGCAGCTTAATCCCTACCGGGGAGCTGTTTTTT.

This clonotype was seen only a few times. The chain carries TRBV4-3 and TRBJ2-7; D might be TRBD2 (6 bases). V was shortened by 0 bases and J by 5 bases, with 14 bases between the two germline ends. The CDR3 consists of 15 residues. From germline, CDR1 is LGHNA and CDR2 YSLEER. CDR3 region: CASSQDFAGSNEQYF. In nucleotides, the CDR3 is TGCGCCAGCAGCCAAGATTTCGCGGGAAGCAACGAGCAGTACTTC.

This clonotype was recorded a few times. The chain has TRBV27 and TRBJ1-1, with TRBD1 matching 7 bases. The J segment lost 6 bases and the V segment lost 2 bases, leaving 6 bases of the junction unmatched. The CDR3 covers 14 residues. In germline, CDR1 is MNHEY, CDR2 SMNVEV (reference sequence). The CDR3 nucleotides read TGTGCCAGCAGTTTAAGACAGGGTATACCTGAAGCTTTCTTT. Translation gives CASSLRQGIPEAFF.

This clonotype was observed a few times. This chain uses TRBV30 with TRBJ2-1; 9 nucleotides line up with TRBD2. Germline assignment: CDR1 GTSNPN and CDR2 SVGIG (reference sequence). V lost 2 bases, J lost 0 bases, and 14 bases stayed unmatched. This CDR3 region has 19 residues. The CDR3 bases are TGTGCCTGGAGTATTGGCCCCCTAGCGGGGCCCAGCTCCTACAATGAGCAGTTCTTC. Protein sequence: CAWSIGPLAGPSSYNEQFF.

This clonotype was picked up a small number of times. The CDR3 region has the DNA TGTGCCAGCAGTTTCGGCGCTAGGGGCCAGCCCCAGCATTTT. It encodes CASSFGARGQPQHF. V is TRBV12-3 or TRBV12-4 and J is TRBJ1-5; TRBD1 is a possible D gene (5 bases). V lost 3 bases and J 7 bases, leaving 13 bases between the germline ends. CDR3 length equals 14 residues.

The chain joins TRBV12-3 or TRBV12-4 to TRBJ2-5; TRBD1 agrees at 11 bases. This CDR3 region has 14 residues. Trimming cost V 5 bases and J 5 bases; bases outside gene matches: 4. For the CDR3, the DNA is TGTGCCAGCAGTGGGGACAGGGGGTCGGAGACCCAGTACTTC. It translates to CASSGDRGSETQYF.

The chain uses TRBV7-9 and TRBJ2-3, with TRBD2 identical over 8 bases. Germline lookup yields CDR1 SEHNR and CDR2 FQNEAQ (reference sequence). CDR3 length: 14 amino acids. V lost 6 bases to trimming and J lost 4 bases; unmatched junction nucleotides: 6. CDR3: CASSEVGRADTQYF. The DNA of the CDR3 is TGTGCCAGCAGTGAAGTCGGGAGGGCAGATACGCAGTATTTT.

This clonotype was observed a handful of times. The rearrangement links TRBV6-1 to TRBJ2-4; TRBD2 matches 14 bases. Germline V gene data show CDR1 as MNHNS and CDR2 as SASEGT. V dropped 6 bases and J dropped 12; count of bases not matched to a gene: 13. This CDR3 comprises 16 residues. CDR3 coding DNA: TGTGCCAGCAGGGGACTAGCGGGGGTTTCGTTGGAGACTCAGTACTTC. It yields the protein CASRGLAGVSLETQYF.

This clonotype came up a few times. CDR3 in DNA: TGTGCCACCAGCAGAGTGAAGGGACTGATGGTGCCTTATGGCTACACCTTC. The encoded protein is CATSRVKGLMVPYGYTF. This chain connects TRBV15 to TRBJ1-2, with D possibly TRBD1 on 5 matching bases. CDR1 LNHNV and CDR2 YYDKDF come from the germline V gene (reference sequence). This CDR3 region has 17 residues. Deletions cut 1 base from V and 5 bases from J, with 20 bases between.

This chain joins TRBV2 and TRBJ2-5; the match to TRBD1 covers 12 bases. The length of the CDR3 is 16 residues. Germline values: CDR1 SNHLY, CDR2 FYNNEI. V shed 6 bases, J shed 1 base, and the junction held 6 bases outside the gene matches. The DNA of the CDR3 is TGTGCCAGCAGAAAAGGGACAGGGGGCTCCCAAGAGACCCAGTACTTC. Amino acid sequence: CASRKGTGGSQETQYF.

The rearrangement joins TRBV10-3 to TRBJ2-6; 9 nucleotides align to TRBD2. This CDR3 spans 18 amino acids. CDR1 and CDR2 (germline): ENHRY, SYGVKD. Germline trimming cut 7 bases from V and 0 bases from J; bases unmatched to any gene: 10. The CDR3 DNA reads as TGTGCCATCACAGCGGCTAGCGGGATACACTCTGGGGCCAACGTCCTGACTTTC. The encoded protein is CAITAASGIHSGANVLTF.

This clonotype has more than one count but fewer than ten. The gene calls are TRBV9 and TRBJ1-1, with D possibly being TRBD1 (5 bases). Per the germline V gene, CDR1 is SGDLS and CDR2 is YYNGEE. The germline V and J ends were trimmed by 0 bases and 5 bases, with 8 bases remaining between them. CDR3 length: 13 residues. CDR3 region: CASSVGGTTEAFF. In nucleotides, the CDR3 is TGTGCCAGCAGCGTAGGGGGGACTACTGAAGCTTTCTTT.

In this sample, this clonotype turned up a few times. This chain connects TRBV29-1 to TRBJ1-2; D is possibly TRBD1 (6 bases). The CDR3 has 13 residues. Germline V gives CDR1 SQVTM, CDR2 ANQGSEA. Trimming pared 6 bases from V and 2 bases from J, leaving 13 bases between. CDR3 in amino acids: CSVAITGNYGYTF. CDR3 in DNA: TGCAGCGTGGCAATAACAGGGAACTATGGCTACACCTTC.